Presented here are 27 T cell receptor beta chains from one specimen sequenced in a study of CD8 T cells in ankylosing spondylitis. These receptors' targets are unknown. Findings of the study overall: In ankylosing spondylitis blood, a motif of eight highly homologous TCR beta variants appeared characteristic.

TCRdb analysed the 5' RACE reads with MiXCR anew, one entry per CDR3 protein. The sample has more than 650,000 distinct CDR3 sequences; approximately 10% are singletons. Sample: blood, either unsorted or a sorted T cell fraction (not recorded which). These receptors were collected from a male donor with ankylosing spondylitis.

This clonotype has ten or more counts. The chain carries TRBV29-1 and TRBJ2-4; 10 nucleotides match TRBD2. Germline V gene data show CDR1 as SQVTM and CDR2 as ANQGSEA. This CDR3 has 14 amino acids. With V trimmed by 3 bases and J by 6 bases, 5 bases remained unmatched. CDR3 coding DNA: TGCAGCGTTGATTCCATAGCGGGAGGAAACATTCAGTACTTC. It translates to CSVDSIAGGNIQYF.

This clonotype was seen more than once but under ten times. The V call is TRBV20-1, the J call TRBJ1-1; the D is unclear. V lost 3 bases and J lost 1, with 12 bases in between. Germline V lookup: CDR1 DFQATT, CDR2 SNEGSKA (reference sequence). The CDR3 totals 14 residues. CDR3 bases: TGCAGTGCTAGCCTGGCCGGCTGGAACACTGAAGCTTTCTTT. As protein: CSASLAGWNTEAFF.

This sequence joins TRBV7-2 and TRBJ2-7, with TRBD1 matching 7 bases. CDR3 size: 13 residues. Trimming at V came to 3 bases and at J to 5 bases, leaving 4 bases not matched to a gene. Germline CDR1 is SGHTA and CDR2 is FQGNSA. In DNA form, the CDR3 reads TGTGCCAGCAGCTTTGACAGGGCCCACGAGCAGTACTTC. It encodes CASSFDRAHEQYF.

The J gene is TRBJ2-1, the V gene TRBV5-1; D is possibly TRBD1 or TRBD2 (5 bases each). Trimming stripped 3 bases from V and 1 base from J, with 8 bases between. The CDR3 loop spans 14 amino acids. Germline lookup yields CDR1 SGHRS and CDR2 YFSETQ. The chain's CDR3 is CASSWDRSYNEQFF. CDR3 nucleotides: TGCGCCAGCAGCTGGGACCGTTCCTACAATGAGCAGTTCTTC.

The chain employs TRBV6-2 or TRBV6-3 and TRBJ1-4; 7 nucleotides match TRBD1. This CDR3 has 15 residues. V shed 6 bases, J shed 7 bases, and the junction held 11 bases outside the gene matches. The germline gives CDR1 MNHEY, CDR2 SVGEGT. The CDR3 loop reads CASRRGHGRGEKLFF. CDR3 DNA sequence: TGTGCCAGCAGGAGGGGGCACGGGAGAGGTGAAAAACTGTTTTTT.

The genes are TRBV3-1 and TRBJ2-4, with no clear D. The CDR3 spans 15 residues. Per germline, CDR1 LGHDT and CDR2 YNNKEL (reference sequence). Deletions cut 5 bases from V and 6 bases from J, with 17 bases between. This CDR3 reads CASSKAGAWRNIQYF. CDR3 nucleotides: TGTGCCAGCAGCAAGGCCGGCGCATGGAGAAACATTCAGTACTTC.

This clonotype was detected only a few times. The chain links TRBV24-1 to TRBJ2-7; D is ambiguous. V was trimmed by 4 bases and J by 3 bases, leaving 6 bases between them. The CDR3 spans 12 residues. Germline V CDR1 and CDR2: KGHDR, SFDVKD. DNA of the CDR3: TGTGCCACCAGTGAACGATACTACGAGCAGTACTTC. Its translation is CATSERYYEQYF.

This clonotype was counted a few times. The chain carries TRBV28 and TRBJ1-4; D remains unclear. V was trimmed by 4 bases and J by 7 bases, leaving 16 bases between them. This CDR3 is 15 amino acids long. From germline, CDR1 is MDHEN and CDR2 SYDVKM. As DNA, the CDR3 is TGTGCCAGCAGTTACCTAATGAGGATGGGTGAAAAACTGTTTTTT. Protein sequence: CASSYLMRMGEKLFF.

This clonotype was seen many times. V is TRBV5-6 and J is TRBJ1-2; D is unclear. This CDR3 is 14 amino acids long. Germline CDR1 SGHDT, CDR2 YYEEEE. V lost 4 bases and J 4 bases, leaving 14 bases between the germline ends. The CDR3 DNA follows: TGTGCCAGCAGCCGGTTATGGGTGTTCTATGGCTACACCTTC. It specifies CASSRLWVFYGYTF.

This clonotype was recorded a few times. The chain uses TRBV20-1 and TRBJ2-1; 15 bases are a match to TRBD2. The V gene end was trimmed by 5 bases and the J gene end by 7 bases; junction bases not matched to a gene: 6. The CDR3 contains 15 residues. Germline loops: CDR1 DFQATT, CDR2 SNEGSKA (reference sequence). The CDR3 nucleotides read TGCAGTGCTTGGACTAGCGGGAGGGCCATTAATGAGCAGTTCTTC. It yields the protein CSAWTSGRAINEQFF.

A few counts support this clonotype. The gene calls are TRBV5-1 and TRBJ2-1; D assignment may be TRBD1 or TRBD2 (5 bases each). The CDR3 totals 16 residues. The V and J ends lost 0 bases and 0 bases respectively, with 10 bases between them. Germline loops: CDR1 SGHRS, CDR2 YFSETQ. The CDR3: CASSLDGTSSYNEQFF. CDR3 DNA: TGCGCCAGCAGCTTGGACGGGACCAGCTCCTACAATGAGCAGTTCTTC.

Many counts were recorded for this clonotype. V and J are TRBV20-1 and TRBJ1-5; D is ambiguous. Germline CDR1 is DFQATT and CDR2 is SNEGSKA (reference sequence). V lost 6 bases and J lost 7, with 13 bases in between. The CDR3 is made up of 12 amino acids. CDR3 sequence reads: CSAAALEQPQHF. DNA for the CDR3: TGCAGTGCAGCTGCCCTAGAGCAGCCCCAGCATTTT.

In this sample, this clonotype turned up many times. The J gene is TRBJ2-1, the V gene TRBV12-3 or TRBV12-4, with D hard to call. The V end was cut by 1 base, the J end by 4 bases, with 8 bases between. This CDR3 has 14 residues. The CDR3 coding sequence is TGTGCCAGCAGTTTAGATTACGGGTACAATGAGCAGTTCTTC. This sequence encodes CASSLDYGYNEQFF.

This clonotype was seen only a few times. The chain has TRBV5-1 and TRBJ2-4, with D possibly called TRBD1 or TRBD2 (5 bases each). Germline V CDR1 and CDR2: SGHRS, YFSETQ. Trimming took 4 bases from V and 9 from J, leaving 14 bases between them. The CDR3 runs 13 residues. CDR3 DNA: TGCGCCAGCAGCCTCCGGGACCGGGGCATTCAGTACTTC. This encodes CASSLRDRGIQYF.

This chain connects TRBV14 to TRBJ2-7; perhaps TRBD1 as D (5 bases). Germline CDR1 SGHDN, CDR2 FVKESK. The germline V and J ends were trimmed by 0 bases and 10 bases, with 10 bases remaining between them. The CDR3 extends over 12 amino acids. The CDR3 here is CASSQDWGSQYF. The CDR3 DNA follows: TGTGCCAGCAGCCAAGATTGGGGCTCCCAGTACTTC.

This chain connects TRBV10-2 to TRBJ1-1; unclear D gene. Germline V gene lookup returns CDR1 WSHSY and CDR2 SAAADI. V was pared by 1 base and J by 4 bases, with 7 bases between. This CDR3 contains 13 residues. In DNA form, the CDR3 reads TGCGCCAGCAGTGAGTATCGGTTCACTGAAGCTTTCTTT. Protein product: CASSEYRFTEAFF.

The chain employs TRBV7-6 and TRBJ2-3; 10 bases are shared with TRBD2. The trim removed 6 bases at V and 3 bases at J, leaving 6 bases unmatched. The germline CDR1 and CDR2 sequences are SGHVS and FNYEAQ. This CDR3 spans 15 amino acids. The CDR3 spells CASRRLAGDTDTQYF. For the CDR3, the DNA is TGTGCCAGCAGACGGCTAGCGGGAGATACAGATACGCAGTATTTT.

This clonotype has more than one count but fewer than ten. The chain has TRBV6-2 or TRBV6-3 and TRBJ1-2; 7 positions match TRBD1. The CDR3 has 14 amino acids. The germline V gene has CDR1 MNHEY and CDR2 SVGEGT. The V and J ends lost 6 bases and 4 bases, in that order; junction bases with no gene match: 8. CDR3 in DNA: TGTGCCAGCAGCCGGACAGGCGTTACCTATGGCTACACCTTC. Encoded protein: CASSRTGVTYGYTF.

This clonotype was seen many times. One end of the junction does not line up with germline, which may come from a read error. The genes are TRBV5-1 and TRBJ1-5, with D unresolved. Germline values: CDR1 SGHRS, CDR2 YFSETQ. This CDR3 contains 15 residues. The CDR3 DNA follows: TGTGCCAGCAGTTTATCCGGGAACAGCAATCAGCCCCAGCATTTT. Translating it yields CASSLSGNSNQPQHF.

This clonotype appeared a few times. This chain joins TRBV20-1 and TRBJ2-1; TRBD2 matches 9 bases. Germline V lookup: CDR1 DFQATT, CDR2 SNEGSKA (reference sequence). The ends lost 3 bases at V and 8 bases at J; junction bases unmatched: 11. The CDR3 is made up of 15 amino acids. In nucleotides, the CDR3 is TGCAGTGCTAGTGGTTTTAGCGGGAGTCGGGATGAGCAGTTCTTC. This translates into CSASGFSGSRDEQFF.

This clonotype was counted a few times. The rearrangement links TRBV5-1 to TRBJ1-3; D uncertain. The CDR3 totals 15 residues. Trimming cost V 5 bases and J 2 bases, with 14 bases left between them. Per germline, CDR1 SGHRS and CDR2 YFSETQ. CDR3 sequence: CASSGGGQTGNTIYF. DNA of the CDR3: TGCGCCAGCAGTGGAGGTGGGCAGACTGGAAACACCATATATTTT.

This clonotype has a count of ten or more. V and J are TRBV5-1 and TRBJ2-1; 14 nucleotides align to TRBD2. Germline V gene data show CDR1 as SGHRS and CDR2 as YFSETQ. J lost 2 bases, V lost 4 bases, and 5 bases had no gene match. The CDR3 totals 17 residues. CDR3 DNA: TGCGCCAGCAGCCCGAGACTAGCGGGGGGGCCCTACAATGAGCAGTTCTTC. It codes for CASSPRLAGGPYNEQFF.

This clonotype has just a few counts. This chain joins TRBV5-1 and TRBJ2-7; D unclear. This CDR3 is 15 amino acids long. From germline, CDR1 is SGHRS and CDR2 YFSETQ. V dropped 1 base and J dropped 4 bases, with 15 bases sitting between them. CDR3 DNA: TGCGCCAGCAGCTTGTACGGAGCAACTTGGTACGAGCAGTACTTC. As protein: CASSLYGATWYEQYF.

This clonotype was detected many times. This chain links TRBV24-1 with TRBJ2-5, with D perhaps TRBD1 (6 bases). The V and J ends lost 4 bases and 5 bases respectively, with 19 bases between them. CDR1 is KGHDR and CDR2 is SFDVKD in the germline V gene. This CDR3 region has 16 residues. CDR3 residues: CATSDRTARARETQYF. Here the CDR3 DNA reads TGTGCCACCAGTGACCGGACAGCCCGGGCGAGGGAGACCCAGTACTTC.

The CDR3 here is CASRGQGGTYNEQFF. The CDR3 bases are TGCGCCAGCAGGGGACAGGGGGGGACCTACAATGAGCAGTTCTTC. The V gene is TRBV5-1, the J gene TRBJ2-1, with 11 nucleotides matching TRBD1. V shed 5 bases, J shed 2 bases, and the junction held 3 bases outside the gene matches. The germline V gene has CDR1 SGHRS and CDR2 YFSETQ. CDR3 size: 15 residues.

In its sample, this clonotype was seen a few times. The V and J genes are TRBV15 and TRBJ1-1; D is unclear. The V and J ends lost 0 bases and 1 base respectively, with 9 bases between them. There are 15 residues in the CDR3. Germline V gives CDR1 LNHNV, CDR2 YYDKDF (reference sequence). CDR3 amino acids: CATSRDWAQNTEAFF. CDR3 DNA: TGTGCCACCAGCAGAGATTGGGCTCAGAACACTGAAGCTTTCTTT.

The genes are TRBV10-3 and TRBJ2-6; D is unresolved. The length of the CDR3 is 14 residues. Between the trimmed V and J ends, which lost 2 bases and 1 base, there was a span of 3 bases. Germline V gene sequence: CDR1 ENHRY, CDR2 SYGVKD. The CDR3 sequence: CAISEGSGANVLTF. DNA of the CDR3: TGTGCCATCAGTGAGGGGTCTGGGGCCAACGTCCTGACTTTC.